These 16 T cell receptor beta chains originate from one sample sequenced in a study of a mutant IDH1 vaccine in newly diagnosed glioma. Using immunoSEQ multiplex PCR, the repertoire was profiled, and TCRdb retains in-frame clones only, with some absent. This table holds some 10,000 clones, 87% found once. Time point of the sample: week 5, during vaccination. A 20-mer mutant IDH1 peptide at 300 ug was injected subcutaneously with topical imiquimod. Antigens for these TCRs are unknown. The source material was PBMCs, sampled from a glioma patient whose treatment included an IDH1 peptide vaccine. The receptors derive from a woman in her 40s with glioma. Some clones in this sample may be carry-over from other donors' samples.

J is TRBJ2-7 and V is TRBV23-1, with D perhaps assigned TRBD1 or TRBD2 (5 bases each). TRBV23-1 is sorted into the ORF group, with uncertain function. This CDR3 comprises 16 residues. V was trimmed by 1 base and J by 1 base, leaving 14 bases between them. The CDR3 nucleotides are TGCGCCAGCAGTCAATGGAGGTGGGGCAGTTCCTACGAGCAGTACTTC. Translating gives CASSQWRWGSSYEQYF.

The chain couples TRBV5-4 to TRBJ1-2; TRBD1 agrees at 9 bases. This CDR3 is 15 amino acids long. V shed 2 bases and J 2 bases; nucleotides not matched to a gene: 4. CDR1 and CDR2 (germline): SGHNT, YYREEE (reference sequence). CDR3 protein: CASSFRGQGNYGYTF. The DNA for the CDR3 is TGTGCCAGCAGCTTTAGGGGACAGGGCAACTATGGCTACACCTTC.

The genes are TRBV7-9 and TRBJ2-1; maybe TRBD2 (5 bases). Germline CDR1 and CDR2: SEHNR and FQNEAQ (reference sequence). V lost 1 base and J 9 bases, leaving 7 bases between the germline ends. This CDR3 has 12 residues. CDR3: CASSLGGLEQFF. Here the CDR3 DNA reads TGTGCCAGCAGCTTAGGAGGGCTTGAGCAGTTCTTC.

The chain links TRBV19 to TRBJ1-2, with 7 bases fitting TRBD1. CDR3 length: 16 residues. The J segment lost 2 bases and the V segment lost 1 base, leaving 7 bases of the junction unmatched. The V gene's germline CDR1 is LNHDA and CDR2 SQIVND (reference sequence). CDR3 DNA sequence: TGTGCCAGTAGTATAGGTCTTGGACAGGTCAACTATGGCTACACCTTC. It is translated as CASSIGLGQVNYGYTF.

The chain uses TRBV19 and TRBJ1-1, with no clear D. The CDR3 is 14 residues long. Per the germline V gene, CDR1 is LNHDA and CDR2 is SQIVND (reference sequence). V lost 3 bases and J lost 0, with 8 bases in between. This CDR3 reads CASSIGRLNTEAFF. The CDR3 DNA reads TGTGCCAGTAGTATCGGTCGCCTGAACACTGAAGCTTTCTTT.

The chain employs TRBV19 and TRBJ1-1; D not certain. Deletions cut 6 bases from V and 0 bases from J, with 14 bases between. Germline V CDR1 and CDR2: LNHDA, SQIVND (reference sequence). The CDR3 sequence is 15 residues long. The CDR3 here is CASRKGWSVNTEAFF. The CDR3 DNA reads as TGTGCCAGTAGGAAGGGTTGGTCAGTGAACACTGAAGCTTTCTTT.

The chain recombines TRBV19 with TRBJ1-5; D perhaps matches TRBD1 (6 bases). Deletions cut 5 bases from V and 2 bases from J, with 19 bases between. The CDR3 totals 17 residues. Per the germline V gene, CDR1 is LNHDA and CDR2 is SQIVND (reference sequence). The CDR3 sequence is CASSRINREVGNQPQHF. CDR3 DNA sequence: TGTGCCAGTAGTCGGATTAACAGGGAAGTGGGCAATCAGCCCCAGCATTTT.

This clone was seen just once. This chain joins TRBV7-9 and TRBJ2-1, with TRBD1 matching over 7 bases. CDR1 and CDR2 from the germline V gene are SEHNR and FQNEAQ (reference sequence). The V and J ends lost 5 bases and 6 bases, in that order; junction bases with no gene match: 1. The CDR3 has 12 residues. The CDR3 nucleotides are TGTGCCAGCAGCCGGGACAGCAATGAGCAGTTCTTC. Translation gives CASSRDSNEQFF.

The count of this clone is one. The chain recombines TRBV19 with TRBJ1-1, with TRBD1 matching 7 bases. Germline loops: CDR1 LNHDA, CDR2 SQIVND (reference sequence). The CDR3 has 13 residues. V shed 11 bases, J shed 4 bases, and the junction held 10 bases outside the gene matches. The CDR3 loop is CASRDSIITEAFF. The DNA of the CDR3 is TGTGCCTCCCGGGACAGTATTATCACTGAAGCTTTCTTT.

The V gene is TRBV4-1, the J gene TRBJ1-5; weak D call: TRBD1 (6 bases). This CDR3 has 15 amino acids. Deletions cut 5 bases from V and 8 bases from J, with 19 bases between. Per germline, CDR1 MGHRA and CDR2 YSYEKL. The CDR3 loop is CASSEFLTGGEPQHF. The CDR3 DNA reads TGCGCCAGCAGCGAATTTCTCACCGGGGGCGAGCCCCAGCATTTT.

The CDR3 DNA follows: TGTGCCAGCAGCCAAACAGGGGGCGGGAACACCGGGGAGCTGTTTTTT. This encodes CASSQTGGGNTGELFF. The gene calls are TRBV28 and TRBJ2-2; 9 bases fit TRBD1. Losses at the gene ends were 6 bases for V and 1 base for J; bases not matched to a gene: 6. The V gene's germline CDR1 is MDHEN and CDR2 SYDVKM. CDR3 size: 16 residues.

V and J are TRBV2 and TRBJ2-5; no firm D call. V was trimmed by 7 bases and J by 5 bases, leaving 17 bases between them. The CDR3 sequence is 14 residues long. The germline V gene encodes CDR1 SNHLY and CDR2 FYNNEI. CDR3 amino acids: CASTLGGVGETQYF. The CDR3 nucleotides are TGTGCCAGCACACTGGGTGGGGTGGGGGAGACCCAGTACTTC.

DNA for the CDR3: TGTGCCAGCAGCGCAACTGGGACAGGGGAGTACTATGGCTACACCTTC. As protein: CASSATGTGEYYGYTF. This chain uses TRBV7-9 with TRBJ1-2; 10 bases are a match to TRBD1. This CDR3 has 16 residues. The V and J ends lost 5 bases and 3 bases, in that order; junction bases with no gene match: 9. Germline V gene data show CDR1 as SEHNR and CDR2 as FQNEAQ (reference sequence).

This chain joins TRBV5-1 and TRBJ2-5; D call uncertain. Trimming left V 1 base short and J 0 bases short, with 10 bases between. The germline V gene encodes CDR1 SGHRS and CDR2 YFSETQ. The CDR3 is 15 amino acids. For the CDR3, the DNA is TGCGCCAGCAGCTTGAAAGGGTCGTACCAAGAGACCCAGTACTTC. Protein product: CASSLKGSYQETQYF.

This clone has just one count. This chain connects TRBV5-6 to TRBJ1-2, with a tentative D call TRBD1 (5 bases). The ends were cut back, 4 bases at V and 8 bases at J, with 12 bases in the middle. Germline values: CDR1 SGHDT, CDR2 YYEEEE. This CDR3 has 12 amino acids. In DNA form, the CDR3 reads TGTGCCAGCAGCCCTGGGGGGGACGGCTACACCTTC. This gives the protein CASSPGGDGYTF.

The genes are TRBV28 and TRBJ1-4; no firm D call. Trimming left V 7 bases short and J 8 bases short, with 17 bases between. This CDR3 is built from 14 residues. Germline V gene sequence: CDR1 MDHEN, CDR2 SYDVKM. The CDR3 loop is CASTPGSYREKLFF. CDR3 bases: TGTGCCAGCACCCCGGGGTCGTATCGGGAAAAACTGTTTTTT.